These 32 T cell receptor beta chains originate from one sample sequenced in a study of blood T cells in healthy people across ages. PCR was performed a second time for about 7 to 12 cycles using a sample-barcoded 5' primer and a J-beta primer mix. TCRdb re-called the 5' RACE reads through MiXCR, storing one row per CDR3 protein. Found here are just under 900,000 distinct CDR3 sequences, more than 25% of them singletons; the top ten hold around 15%. The sequenced sample consisted of blood. The source is an elderly woman in good health.

This clonotype was recorded many times. The chain has TRBV6-6 and TRBJ2-1; 7 bases line up with TRBD1. The CDR3 extends over 16 amino acids. Germline lookup yields CDR1 MNHNY and CDR2 SVGAGI (reference sequence). Losses at the gene ends were 2 bases for V and 5 bases for J; bases not matched to a gene: 9. Written as DNA, the CDR3 is TGTGCCAGCAGTTACGACCACAGGGGAAAGGACAATGAGCAGTTCTTC. It translates to CASSYDHRGKDNEQFF.

This clonotype was found many times. The V call is TRBV27, the J call TRBJ2-1; D possibly corresponds to TRBD2 (5 bases). CDR1 MNHEY and CDR2 SMNVEV come from the germline V gene (reference sequence). This CDR3 region has 13 residues. The V end was cut by 4 bases, the J end by 15 bases, with 19 bases between. CDR3 protein: CASSSNLRTEGFF. The CDR3 region has the DNA TGTGCCAGCAGTTCTAACTTACGGACCGAGGGGTTCTTC.

This clonotype has ten or more counts. The chain recombines TRBV9 with TRBJ2-3, with D maybe TRBD2 (5 bases). CDR1 and CDR2 from the germline V gene are SGDLS and YYNGEE. The germline V and J ends were trimmed by 0 bases and 8 bases, with 10 bases remaining between them. CDR3 length: 13 residues. The CDR3 here is CASSVGGGGTQYF. CDR3 coding DNA: TGTGCCAGCAGCGTAGGAGGAGGAGGTACGCAGTATTTT. Drawing the rest from reference TRBV9 and TRBJ2-3, the complete variable domain is DSGVTQTPKHLITATGQRVTLRCSPRSGDLSVYWYQQSLDQGLQFLIQYYNGEERAKGNILERFSAQQFPDLHSELNLSSLELGDSALYFCASSVGGGGTQYFGPGTRLTVL.

In regard to this clonotype: One end of the junction does not line up with germline, which may come from a read error. This chain uses TRBV4-3 with TRBJ2-2; 11 bases fit TRBD2. Germline-derived CDR1 and CDR2 are LGHNA and YSLEER. The CDR3 contains 17 residues. The CDR3 here is CASSQALAGGNTRELFF. The DNA for the CDR3 is TGCGCCAGCAGCCAAGCTTTAGCGGGGGGGAACACCAGGGAGCTGTTTTTT.

The J gene is TRBJ2-5, the V gene TRBV11-3; a weak D match, TRBD1 (5 bases). CDR1 and CDR2 (germline): SGHNT, YENEEA. CDR3 length: 14 residues. Trimming pared 3 bases from V and 5 bases from J, leaving 13 bases between. DNA of the CDR3: TGTGCCAGCAGCTTGATGCAGGGTTGGGAGACCCAGTACTTC. This sequence encodes CASSLMQGWETQYF. Variable domain in full (rest from reference TRBV11-3 and TRBJ2-5): EAGVVQSPRYKIIEKKQPVAFWCNPISGHNTLYWYLQNLGQGPELLIRYENEEAVDDSQLPKDRFSAERLKGVDSTLKIQPAELGDSAVYLCASSLMQGWETQYFGPGTRLLVL.

The V and J genes are TRBV19 and TRBJ1-5, with D possibly TRBD1 on 5 matching bases. Germline V lookup: CDR1 LNHDA, CDR2 SQIVND (reference sequence). The CDR3 has 16 residues. V lost 7 bases and J lost 7, with 23 bases in between. The DNA for the CDR3 is TGTGCCAGTAACGAGGGGCGATTCAGGATTAGACAGCCCCAGCATTTT. Translated: CASNEGRFRIRQPQHF.

This clonotype was picked up many times. The rearrangement joins TRBV12-3 or TRBV12-4 to TRBJ1-4; 7 bases match TRBD1. There are 15 residues in the CDR3. Germline trimming cut 6 bases from V and 8 bases from J; bases unmatched to any gene: 12. CDR3 amino acids: CASSLVTGLYEKLFF. The CDR3 DNA reads TGTGCCAGCAGCCTGGTGACAGGGTTGTACGAAAAACTGTTTTTT.

In this sample, this clonotype turned up a few times. This rearrangement joins TRBV6-5 to TRBJ2-5; D unresolved. The CDR3 loop spans 11 amino acids. Germline CDR1 is MNHEY and CDR2 is SVGAGI. V shed 0 bases and J shed 10 bases, with 6 bases lying between them. The DNA of the CDR3 is TGTGCCAGCAGTTACTCTCAGCGCCAGTACTTC. Translating gives CASSYSQRQYF.

This clonotype has only a few counts. The chain employs TRBV6-5 and TRBJ1-5, with D unclear. Trimming stripped 5 bases from V and 0 bases from J, with 11 bases between. CDR3 length: 15 amino acids. The germline V gene has CDR1 MNHEY and CDR2 SVGAGI. The CDR3 sequence is CASSREPYSNQPQHF. DNA for the CDR3: TGTGCCAGCAGTCGGGAGCCTTATAGCAATCAGCCCCAGCATTTT.

This clonotype appeared a single time. The junction shows a germline mismatch at one end, possibly a read error. The gene calls are TRBV2 and TRBJ2-2, with 9 bases that match TRBD2. This CDR3 contains 17 residues. Per the germline V gene, CDR1 is SNHLY and CDR2 is FYNNEI. This CDR3 reads CASRTHSGGTNTGERFF. Written as DNA, the CDR3 is TGTGCCAGCCGCACTCACAGCGGGGGGACGAACACCGGGGAGCGGTTTTTT.

Worth noting for this clonotype: It may be a read error: a sequence one base away is much more abundant. The V gene is TRBV29-1, the J gene TRBJ2-3, with D possibly matching TRBD1 (5 bases). Trimming shortened V by 1 base and J by 4 bases, and 9 bases separated the two germline ends. This CDR3 region has 13 residues. CDR1 and CDR2 from the germline V gene are SQVTM and ANQGSEA. In DNA form, the CDR3 reads TGCAGCGTTGAAGCAGGGAAAGCAGATACGCAGTATTTT. Protein: CSVEAGKADTQYF.

At least ten counts were recorded for this clonotype. The chain carries TRBV25-1 and TRBJ2-5, with D perhaps TRBD2 (5 bases). Per germline, CDR1 MGHDK and CDR2 SYGVNS. CDR3 length: 15 amino acids. V was shortened by 0 bases and J by 1 base, with 9 bases between the two germline ends. The CDR3 reads CASSEYRGPQETQYF. The CDR3 region has the DNA TGTGCCAGCAGTGAATATCGGGGTCCCCAAGAGACCCAGTACTTC.

This chain joins TRBV11-2 and TRBJ2-2; a weak D match, TRBD1 (5 bases). The CDR3 consists of 15 residues. CDR1 and CDR2 (germline): SGHAT, FQNNGV. Deletions cut 0 bases from V and 4 bases from J, with 9 bases between. CDR3 DNA: TGTGCCAGCAGCTTAGATCCAGGGTCCACCGGGGAGCTGTTTTTT. Protein sequence: CASSLDPGSTGELFF.

Turning to this clonotype: A far larger clone is off by one base, so a read error is likely. The chain combines TRBV5-5 with TRBJ1-5; D gene uncertain. The CDR3 runs to 13 residues. CDR1 and CDR2 from the germline V gene are SGHKS and YYEKEE (reference sequence). CDR3 sequence: CANSLGGSQPQHF. The DNA for the CDR3 is TGTGCCAACAGCTTGGGCGGGAGTCAGCCCCAGCATTTT.

This clonotype was seen only a few times. J is TRBJ1-4 and V is TRBV10-3; 11 bases map to TRBD1. The CDR3 contains 14 residues. Germline values: CDR1 ENHRY, CDR2 SYGVKD. V shed 8 bases and J 10 bases; nucleotides not matched to a gene: 9. CDR3 region: CAIGIPGQGGKLFF. The DNA for the CDR3 is TGTGCCATCGGAATTCCGGGACAGGGGGGAAAACTGTTTTTT.

The chain carries TRBV14 and TRBJ1-6; D is ambiguous. CDR1 and CDR2 from the germline V gene are SGHDN and FVKESK. Between the trimmed V and J ends, which lost 1 base and 6 bases, there was a span of 7 bases. CDR3 length: 14 residues. CDR3 DNA sequence: TGTGCCAGCAGCCAAGGAGTCAGTAATTCACCCCTCCACTTT. Its translation is CASSQGVSNSPLHF.

The chain employs TRBV5-1 and TRBJ2-1, with D perhaps TRBD2 (6 bases). The ends were cut back, 4 bases at V and 10 bases at J, with 24 bases in the middle. CDR1 is SGHRS, CDR2 YFSETQ, per germline. The CDR3 consists of 16 residues. The CDR3: CASSVLRDSADTEQFF. CDR3 in DNA: TGCGCCAGCAGCGTTCTCCGGGACTCAGCAGATACAGAGCAGTTCTTC.

This chain uses TRBV5-1 with TRBJ2-3; TRBD2 agrees at 9 bases. The germline V gene encodes CDR1 SGHRS and CDR2 YFSETQ. Trimming cost V 0 bases and J 0 bases; bases outside gene matches: 8. This CDR3 is 18 amino acids long. CDR3 DNA sequence: TGCGCCAGCAGCTTGGCACCAGCGGGGGGATCTAGCACAGATACGCAGTATTTT. Its protein product is CASSLAPAGGSSTDTQYF. The full variable domain, rest sourced from reference TRBV5-1 and TRBJ2-3, is KAGVTQTPRYLIKTRGQQVTLSCSPISGHRSVSWYQQTPGQGLQFLFEYFSETQRNKGNFPGRFSGRQFSNSRSEMNVSTLELGDSALYLCASSLAPAGGSSTDTQYFGPGTRLTVL.

A few counts support this clonotype. The J gene is TRBJ1-6, the V gene TRBV4-1; D remains unclear. This CDR3 region has 14 residues. Per germline, CDR1 MGHRA and CDR2 YSYEKL. With 1 base removed from V and 8 bases from J, the gap between germline ends came to 9 bases. The CDR3 nucleotides read TGCGCCAGCAGCCAAGGAATTAGGGATTCACCCCTCCACTTT. This translates into CASSQGIRDSPLHF.

This clonotype was seen ten or more times. The CDR3 loop reads CASSSVKGGTKNIQYF. The DNA for the CDR3 is TGCGCCAGCAGCTCCGTGAAGGGGGGAACCAAAAACATTCAGTACTTC. This chain links TRBV5-1 with TRBJ2-4, with D perhaps assigned TRBD1 or TRBD2 (6 bases each). The germline CDR1 and CDR2 sequences are SGHRS and YFSETQ. The CDR3 spans 16 residues. Trimming stripped 3 bases from V and 2 bases from J, with 15 bases between.

The chain has TRBV3-1 and TRBJ1-1; D is unclear. Germline CDR1 reads LGHDT; CDR2 reads YNNKEL (reference sequence). V dropped 2 bases and J dropped 4 bases, with 5 bases sitting between them. CDR3 length equals 12 residues. CDR3 residues: CASSQYSTEAFF. CDR3 nucleotides: TGTGCCAGCAGCCAATATTCCACTGAAGCTTTCTTT.

This clonotype was counted only a few times. V gene TRBV7-9 combines with J gene TRBJ1-2; possible D gene TRBD1, 5 bases. V was pared by 3 bases and J by 6 bases, with 14 bases between. The germline CDR1 and CDR2 sequences are SEHNR and FQNEAQ (reference sequence). The CDR3 extends over 14 amino acids. This CDR3 is CASSFGVGGHGYTF. The CDR3 DNA is TGTGCCAGCAGCTTTGGAGTGGGGGGTCATGGCTACACCTTC.

For this clonotype: The junction departs from germline at one end; a sequencing error may be responsible. J is TRBJ2-3 and V is TRBV12-3 or TRBV12-4, with 9 nucleotides matching TRBD1. The CDR3 loop spans 16 amino acids. This chain's CDR3 is CASSRGQGRGTDAQYF. In nucleotides, the CDR3 is TGTGCCAGCAGCCGTGGACAGGGGAGGGGCACAGATGCGCAGTATTTT.

This clonotype has a handful of counts. V and J are TRBV28 and TRBJ2-3; weak D call: TRBD2 (7 bases). This CDR3 contains 16 residues. Germline CDR1 and CDR2: MDHEN and SYDVKM. The ends were cut back, 1 base at V and 6 bases at J, with 17 bases in the middle. CDR3 protein: CASSLSPGGAWDTQYF. CDR3 in DNA: TGTGCCAGCAGTTTATCCCCGGGGGGCGCATGGGATACGCAGTATTTT. Full variable domain (outside the CDR3, taken from reference TRBV28 and TRBJ2-3): DVKVTQSSRYLVKRTGEKVFLECVQDMDHENMFWYRQDPGLGLRLIYFSYDVKMKEKGDIPEGYSVSREKKERFSLILESASTNQTSMYLCASSLSPGGAWDTQYFGPGTRLTVL.

CDR3 residues: CASSLPSNQPQHF. The CDR3 DNA reads as TGTGCCAGCAGCTTACCGAGTAATCAGCCCCAGCATTTT. V usage is TRBV7-6 and J usage is TRBJ1-5; no firm D call. The CDR3 length is 13 residues. In germline, CDR1 is SGHVS, CDR2 FNYEAQ. V lost 2 bases to trimming and J lost 4 bases, with 6 bases between them.

In regard to this clonotype: This may stem from a read error, because a much larger clone lies one nucleotide away. The chain employs TRBV5-1 and TRBJ1-2; TRBD1 matches 10 bases. CDR1 and CDR2 (germline): SGHRS, YFSETQ. The ends lost 4 bases at V and 3 bases at J; junction bases unmatched: 6. This CDR3 region has 15 residues. The DNA of the CDR3 is TGCGCCAGCAGCCCGGGGGGACAGGGGCACTATGGCTACACCTTC. This translates into CASSPGGQGHYGYTF.

This chain connects TRBV12-3 or TRBV12-4 to TRBJ2-1; a weak D match, TRBD2 (6 bases). The CDR3 is made up of 14 amino acids. With 7 bases removed from V and 6 bases from J, the gap between germline ends came to 16 bases. CDR3 sequence (DNA): TGTGCCAGCACCCCCATGGGGGGAGGCAATGAGCAGTTCTTC. Translation gives CASTPMGGGNEQFF.

Note on this clonotype: This may stem from a read error, because a much larger clone lies one nucleotide away. The chain has TRBV30 and TRBJ2-5, with D unclear. The CDR3 contains 13 residues. CDR1 GTSNPN and CDR2 SVGIG come from the germline V gene (reference sequence). Between the trimmed V and J ends, which lost 3 bases and 11 bases, there was a span of 19 bases. This CDR3 is CAWREGFGIRQYF. CDR3 coding DNA: TGTGCCTGGAGGGAAGGGTTTGGAATAAGGCAGTACTTC. Using reference TRBV30 and TRBJ2-5 for the parts outside the CDR3, the full variable domain is SQTIHQWPATLVQPVGSPLSLECTVEGTSNPNLYWYRQAAGRGLQLLFYSVGIGQISSEVPQNLSASRPQDRQFILSSKKLLLSDSGFYLCAWREGFGIRQYFGPGTRLLVL.

This clonotype was seen at least ten times. The chain joins TRBV5-4 to TRBJ2-7; no clear D. Trimming pared 3 bases from V and 7 bases from J, leaving 17 bases between. Germline V CDR1 and CDR2: SGHNT, YYREEE (reference sequence). CDR3 length: 14 residues. The CDR3 bases are TGTGCCAGCAGCTCAACCTGGGCGGTGGGGGAGCAGTACTTC. Amino acids: CASSSTWAVGEQYF. The variable domain in full, completed from reference TRBV5-4 and TRBJ2-7, reads ETGVTQSPTHLIKTRGQQVTLRCSSQSGHNTVSWYQQALGQGPQFIFQYYREEENGRGNFPPRFSGLQFPNYSSELNVNALELDDSALYLCASSSTWAVGEQYFGPGTRLTVT.

CDR3 nucleotides: TGCGCCAGCAGCTTCACGGTGGGAACCGGGGAGCTGTTTTTT. Its translation: CASSFTVGTGELFF. The chain recombines TRBV5-1 with TRBJ2-2; D unclear. Germline lookup yields CDR1 SGHRS and CDR2 YFSETQ. CDR3 length: 14 amino acids. Trimming took off 2 bases at V and 5 bases at J, with 10 bases between the two ends.

This chain uses TRBV7-9 with TRBJ2-5; 7 nucleotides match TRBD2. This CDR3 is 17 amino acids long. The ends lost 5 bases at V and 2 bases at J; junction bases unmatched: 14. Germline values: CDR1 SEHNR, CDR2 FQNEAQ (reference sequence). CDR3 amino acids: CASSPFGLSGSQETQYF. The CDR3 bases are TGTGCCAGCAGCCCGTTTGGACTTAGCGGGTCTCAAGAGACCCAGTACTTC.

The sample holds a few counts of this clonotype. The genes are TRBV14 and TRBJ2-5; TRBD2 matches at 13 bases. This CDR3 has 17 residues. Germline lookup yields CDR1 SGHDN and CDR2 FVKESK. The junction had 8 bases not matched to a gene; V was cut back by 4 bases and J by 3 bases. As DNA, the CDR3 is TGTGCCAGCAGCCGTCCTGCGGGACTAGCGGGGAAAGAGACCCAGTACTTC. Protein sequence: CASSRPAGLAGKETQYF.